This T cell receptor beta chain was found in a study of human thymus T cells. Study results and caveats: Thymic repertoires of unrelated individuals were reported in related research to overlap highly. Thymic and blood repertoires appeared to carry a bias in their V and J gene usage.

Of note for this clone: Antigen: not known.

It was from resections taken during corrective heart surgery that the thymus tissue came. The people who donated were healthy Finnish babies having corrective surgery for congenital heart defects. The table came from immunoSEQ multiplex PCR; TCRdb's copy has only in-frame clones and leaves some out. The table lists about 130,000 clones, about 95% of them singletons. The germline V and J ends were trimmed by 0 bases and 1 base, with 10 bases remaining between them. CDR1 GTSNPN and CDR2 SVGIG come from the germline V gene (reference sequence). CDR3 length equals 14 residues. The V and J genes are TRBV30 and TRBJ2-7; D tentatively reads TRBD1 or TRBD2 (5 bases each). What was sequenced was thymus tissue. This TCR derives from a boy younger than two with a congenital heart defect but otherwise immunologically healthy. The DNA for the CDR3 is TGTGCCTGGAGTGTCCAGTGGGGGTCCTACGAGCAGTACTTC. This sequence encodes CAWSVQWGSYEQYF.